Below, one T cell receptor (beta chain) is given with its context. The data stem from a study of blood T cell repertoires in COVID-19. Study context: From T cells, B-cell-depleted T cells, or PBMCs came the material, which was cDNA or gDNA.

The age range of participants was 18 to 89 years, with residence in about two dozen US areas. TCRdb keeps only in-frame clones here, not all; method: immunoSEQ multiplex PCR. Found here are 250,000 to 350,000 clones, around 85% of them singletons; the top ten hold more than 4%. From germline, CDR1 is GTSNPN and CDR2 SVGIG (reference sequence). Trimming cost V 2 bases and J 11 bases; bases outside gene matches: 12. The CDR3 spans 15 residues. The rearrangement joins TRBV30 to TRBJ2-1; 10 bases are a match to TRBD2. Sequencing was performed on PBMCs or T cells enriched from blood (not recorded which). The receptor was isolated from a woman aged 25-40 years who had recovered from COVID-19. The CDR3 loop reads CAWSRASGGDGKQFF. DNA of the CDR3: TGTGCCTGGAGTAGGGCTAGCGGGGGTGATGGTAAGCAGTTCTTC.